The sequence of this T cell receptor (beta chain) was determined in a study of blood T cells in healthy people across ages. Study-wide results and limits: Both naive CD4+ cell counts and diversity were greater in long-lived donors than in aged donors.

Primers used in a second PCR of roughly 7 to 11 cycles were a sample-barcoded 5' primer and a J-beta primer mix. TCRdb re-called the 5' RACE reads with MiXCR, one entry per CDR3 protein. The top ten clones hold roughly 24% of a sample with around 1,800,000 distinct CDR3 sequences, about 39% of them seen once. This clonotype was picked up a small number of times. Its antigen remains unidentified. The V end lost 5 bases, the J end lost 1 base, and 17 bases lay between the germline ends. CDR1 and CDR2 (germline): SEHNR, FQNEAQ (reference sequence). The CDR3 has 17 amino acids. The TCR comes from a human donor in good health. What was sequenced was blood. The chain employs TRBV7-9 and TRBJ1-4; D is undetermined. CDR3 coding DNA: TGTGCCAGCAGCGAGGGTTGGAGAGATGAAACTAATGAAAAACTGTTTTTT. This sequence encodes CASSEGWRDETNEKLFF.